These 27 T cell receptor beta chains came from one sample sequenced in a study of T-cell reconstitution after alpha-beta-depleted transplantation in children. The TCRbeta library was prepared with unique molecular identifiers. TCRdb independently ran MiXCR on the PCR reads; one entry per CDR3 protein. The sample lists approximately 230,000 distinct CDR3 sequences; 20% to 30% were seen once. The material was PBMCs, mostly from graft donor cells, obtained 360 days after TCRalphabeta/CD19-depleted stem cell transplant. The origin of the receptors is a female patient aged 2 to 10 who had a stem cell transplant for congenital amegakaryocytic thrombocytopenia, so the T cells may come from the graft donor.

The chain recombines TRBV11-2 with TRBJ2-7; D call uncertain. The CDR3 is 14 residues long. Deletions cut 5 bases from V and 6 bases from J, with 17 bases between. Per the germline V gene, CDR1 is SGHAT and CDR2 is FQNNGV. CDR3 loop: CASSASGRYSEQYF. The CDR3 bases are TGTGCCAGCAGCGCCTCGGGTAGATACTCCGAGCAGTACTTC.

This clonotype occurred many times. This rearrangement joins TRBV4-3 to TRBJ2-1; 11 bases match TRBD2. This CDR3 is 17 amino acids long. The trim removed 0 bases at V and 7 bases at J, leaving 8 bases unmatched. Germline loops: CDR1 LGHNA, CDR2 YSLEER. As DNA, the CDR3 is TGCGCCAGCAGCCAAGATAGGGCTAGCGGGAGGTGGAATGAGCAGTTCTTC. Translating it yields CASSQDRASGRWNEQFF.

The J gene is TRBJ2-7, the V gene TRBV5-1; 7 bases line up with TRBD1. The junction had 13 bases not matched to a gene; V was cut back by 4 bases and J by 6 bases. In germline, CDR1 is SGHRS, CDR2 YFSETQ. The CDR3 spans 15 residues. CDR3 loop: CASSLWDSTRLEQYF. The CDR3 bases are TGCGCCAGCAGCCTATGGGACAGCACTCGGCTCGAGCAGTACTTC.

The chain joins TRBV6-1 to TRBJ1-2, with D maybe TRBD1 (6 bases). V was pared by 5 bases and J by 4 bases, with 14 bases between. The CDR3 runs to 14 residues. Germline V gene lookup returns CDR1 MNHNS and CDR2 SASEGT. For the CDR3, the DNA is TGTGCCAGCAGTCCCCTACAGGGACGCTATGGCTACACCTTC. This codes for CASSPLQGRYGYTF.

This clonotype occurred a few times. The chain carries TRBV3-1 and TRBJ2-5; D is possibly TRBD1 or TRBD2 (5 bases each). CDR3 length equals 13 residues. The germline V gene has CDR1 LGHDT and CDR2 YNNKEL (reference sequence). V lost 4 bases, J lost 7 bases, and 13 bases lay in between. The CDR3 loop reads CASSPGQRGTQYF. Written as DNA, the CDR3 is TGTGCCAGCAGCCCGGGGCAAAGGGGGACCCAGTACTTC.

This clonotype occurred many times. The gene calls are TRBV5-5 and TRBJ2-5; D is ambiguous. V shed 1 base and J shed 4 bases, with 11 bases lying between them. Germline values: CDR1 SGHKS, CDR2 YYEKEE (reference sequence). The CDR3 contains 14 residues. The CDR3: CASSLPGLRETQYF. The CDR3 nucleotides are TGTGCCAGCAGCTTGCCCGGGCTGAGAGAGACCCAGTACTTC.

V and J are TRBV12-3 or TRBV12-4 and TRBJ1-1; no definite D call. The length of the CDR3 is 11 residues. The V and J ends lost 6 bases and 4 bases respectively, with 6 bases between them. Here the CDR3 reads CASRVGTEAFF. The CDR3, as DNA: TGTGCCAGCAGGGTTGGCACTGAAGCTTTCTTT.

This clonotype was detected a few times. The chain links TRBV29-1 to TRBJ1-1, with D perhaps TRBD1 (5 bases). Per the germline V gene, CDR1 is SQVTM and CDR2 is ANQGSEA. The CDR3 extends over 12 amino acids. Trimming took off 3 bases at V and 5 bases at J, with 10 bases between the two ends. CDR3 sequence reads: CSVDGTLTEAFF. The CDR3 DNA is TGCAGCGTTGATGGGACGCTAACTGAAGCTTTCTTT.

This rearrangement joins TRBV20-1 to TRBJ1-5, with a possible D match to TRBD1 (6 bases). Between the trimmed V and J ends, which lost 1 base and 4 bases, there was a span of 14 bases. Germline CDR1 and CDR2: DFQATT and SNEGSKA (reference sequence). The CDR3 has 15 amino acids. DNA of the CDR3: TGCAGTGCTAGAGTGACTGGGGGCGGGAATCAGCCCCAGCATTTT. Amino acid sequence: CSARVTGGGNQPQHF.

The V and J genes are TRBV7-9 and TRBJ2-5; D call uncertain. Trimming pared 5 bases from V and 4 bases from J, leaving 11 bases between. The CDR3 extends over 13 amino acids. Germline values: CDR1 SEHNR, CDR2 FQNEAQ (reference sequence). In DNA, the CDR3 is TGTGCCAGCAGCCCTGACTGGGGAGAGACCCAGTACTTC. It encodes CASSPDWGETQYF.

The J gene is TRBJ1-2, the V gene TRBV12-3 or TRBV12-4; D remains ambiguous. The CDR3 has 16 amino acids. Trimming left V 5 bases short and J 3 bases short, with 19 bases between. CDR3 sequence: CASSPRDVLWDYGYTF. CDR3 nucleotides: TGTGCCAGCAGTCCCCGAGACGTCCTCTGGGACTATGGCTACACCTTC.

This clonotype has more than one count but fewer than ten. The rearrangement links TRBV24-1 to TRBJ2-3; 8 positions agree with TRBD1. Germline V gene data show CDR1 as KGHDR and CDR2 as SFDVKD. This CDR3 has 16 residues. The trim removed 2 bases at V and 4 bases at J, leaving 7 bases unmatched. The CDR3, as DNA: TGTGCCACCAGTGATTCAGGGGGCAGCGACGCAGATACGCAGTATTTT. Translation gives CATSDSGGSDADTQYF.

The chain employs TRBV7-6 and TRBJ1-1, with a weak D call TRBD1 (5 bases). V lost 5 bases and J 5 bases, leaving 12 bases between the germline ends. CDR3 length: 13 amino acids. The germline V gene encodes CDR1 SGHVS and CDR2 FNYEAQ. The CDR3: CASSAAQETEAFF. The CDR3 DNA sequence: TGTGCCAGCAGCGCAGCACAGGAAACTGAAGCTTTCTTT.

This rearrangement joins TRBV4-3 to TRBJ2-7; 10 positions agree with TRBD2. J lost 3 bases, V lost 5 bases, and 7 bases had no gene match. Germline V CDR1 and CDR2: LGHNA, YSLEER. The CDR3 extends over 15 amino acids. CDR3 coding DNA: TGCGCCAGCAGCTTTAAGCGGGAGGGCCGCTACGAGCAGTACTTC. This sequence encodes CASSFKREGRYEQYF.

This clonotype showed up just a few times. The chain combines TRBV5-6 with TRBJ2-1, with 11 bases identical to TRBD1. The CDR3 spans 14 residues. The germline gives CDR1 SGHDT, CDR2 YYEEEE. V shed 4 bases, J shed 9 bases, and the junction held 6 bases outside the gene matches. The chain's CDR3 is CASSTDRGLAEQFF. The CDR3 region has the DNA TGTGCCAGCAGCACGGACAGGGGGCTTGCTGAGCAGTTCTTC.

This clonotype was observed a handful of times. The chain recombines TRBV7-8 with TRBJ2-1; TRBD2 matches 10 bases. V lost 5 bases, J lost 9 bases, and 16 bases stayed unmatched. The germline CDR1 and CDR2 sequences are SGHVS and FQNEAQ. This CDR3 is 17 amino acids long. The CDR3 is CASSKEPRTSGSGEQFF. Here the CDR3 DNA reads TGTGCCAGCAGCAAAGAACCCCGGACTAGCGGATCGGGTGAGCAGTTCTTC.

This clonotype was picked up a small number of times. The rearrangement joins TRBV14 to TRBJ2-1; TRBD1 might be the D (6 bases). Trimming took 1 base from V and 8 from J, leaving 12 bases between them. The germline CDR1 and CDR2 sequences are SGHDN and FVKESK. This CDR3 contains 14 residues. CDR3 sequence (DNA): TGTGCCAGCAGCCAAGTAAGGACAGAATATGAGCAGTTCTTC. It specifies CASSQVRTEYEQFF. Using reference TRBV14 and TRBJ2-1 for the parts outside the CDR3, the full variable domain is EAGVTQFPSHSVIEKGQTVTLRCDPISGHDNLYWYRRVMGKEIKFLLHFVKESKQDESGMPNNRFLAERTGGTYSTLKVQPAELEDSGVYFCASSQVRTEYEQFFGPGTRLTVL.

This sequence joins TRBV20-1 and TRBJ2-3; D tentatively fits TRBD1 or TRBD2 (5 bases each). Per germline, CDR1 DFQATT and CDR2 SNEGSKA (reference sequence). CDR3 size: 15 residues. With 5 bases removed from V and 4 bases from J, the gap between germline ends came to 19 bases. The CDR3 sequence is CSAGPRTGAPDTQYF. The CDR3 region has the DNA TGCAGTGCTGGACCGAGGACCGGGGCCCCAGATACGCAGTATTTT.

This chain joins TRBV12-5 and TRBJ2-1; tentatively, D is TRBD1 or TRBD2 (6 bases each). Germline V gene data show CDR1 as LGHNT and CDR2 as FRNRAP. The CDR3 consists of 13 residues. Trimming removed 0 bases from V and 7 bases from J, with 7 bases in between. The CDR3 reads CASGLVGGNEQFF. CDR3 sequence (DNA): TGTGCTAGTGGTTTGGTAGGGGGGAATGAGCAGTTCTTC.

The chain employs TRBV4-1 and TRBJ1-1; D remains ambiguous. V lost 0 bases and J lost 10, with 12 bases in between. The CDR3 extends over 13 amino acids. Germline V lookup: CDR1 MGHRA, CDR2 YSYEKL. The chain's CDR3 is CASSQDPGPAAFF. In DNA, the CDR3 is TGCGCCAGCAGCCAAGACCCAGGACCCGCAGCTTTCTTT.

CDR3 nucleotides: TGTGCCAGCAGTTACTCCTTGGGGCGTAATGAGCAGTTCTTC. Protein product: CASSYSLGRNEQFF. V usage is TRBV6-5 and J usage is TRBJ2-1; weak D call: TRBD1 (5 bases). Germline V gives CDR1 MNHEY, CDR2 SVGAGI. Trimming shortened V by 0 bases and J by 7 bases, and 10 bases separated the two germline ends. This CDR3 has 14 residues.

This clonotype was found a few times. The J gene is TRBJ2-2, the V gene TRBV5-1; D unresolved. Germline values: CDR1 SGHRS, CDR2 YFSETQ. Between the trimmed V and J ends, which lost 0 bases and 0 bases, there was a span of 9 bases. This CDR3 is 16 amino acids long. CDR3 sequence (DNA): TGCGCCAGCAGCTTGGTGGATTCGTCGAACACCGGGGAGCTGTTTTTT. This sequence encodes CASSLVDSSNTGELFF.

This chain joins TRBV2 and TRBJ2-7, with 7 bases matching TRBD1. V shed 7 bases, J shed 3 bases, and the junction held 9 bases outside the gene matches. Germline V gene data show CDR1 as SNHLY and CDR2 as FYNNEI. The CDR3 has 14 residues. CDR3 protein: CASKGDTGDYEQYF. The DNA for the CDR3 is TGTGCCAGCAAAGGCGATACAGGGGACTACGAGCAGTACTTC.

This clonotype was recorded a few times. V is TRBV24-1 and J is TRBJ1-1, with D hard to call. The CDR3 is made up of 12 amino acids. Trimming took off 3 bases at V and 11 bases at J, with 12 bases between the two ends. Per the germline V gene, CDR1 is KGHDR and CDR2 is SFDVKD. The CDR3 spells CATSDTSTRAFF. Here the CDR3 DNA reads TGTGCCACCAGTGATACTTCGACTAGGGCTTTCTTT.

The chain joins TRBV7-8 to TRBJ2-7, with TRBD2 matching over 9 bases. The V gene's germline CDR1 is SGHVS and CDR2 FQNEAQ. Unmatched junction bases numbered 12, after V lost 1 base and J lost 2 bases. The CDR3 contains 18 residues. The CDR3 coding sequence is TGTGCCAGCAGCTTAGGGGCAGCGGGGGGCGAGCTAGCCTACGAGCAGTACTTC. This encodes CASSLGAAGGELAYEQYF.

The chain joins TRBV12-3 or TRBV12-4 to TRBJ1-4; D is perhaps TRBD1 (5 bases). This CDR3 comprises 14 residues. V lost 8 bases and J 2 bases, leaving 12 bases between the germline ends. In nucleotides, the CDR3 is TGTGCCAGCGGTAGTGGGACTACTAATGAAAAACTGTTTTTT. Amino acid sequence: CASGSGTTNEKLFF.

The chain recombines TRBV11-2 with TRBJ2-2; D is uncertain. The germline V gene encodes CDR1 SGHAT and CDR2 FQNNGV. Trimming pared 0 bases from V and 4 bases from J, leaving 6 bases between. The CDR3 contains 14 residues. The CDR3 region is CASSLDGPTGELFF. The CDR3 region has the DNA TGTGCCAGCAGCTTAGATGGGCCCACCGGGGAGCTGTTTTTT.